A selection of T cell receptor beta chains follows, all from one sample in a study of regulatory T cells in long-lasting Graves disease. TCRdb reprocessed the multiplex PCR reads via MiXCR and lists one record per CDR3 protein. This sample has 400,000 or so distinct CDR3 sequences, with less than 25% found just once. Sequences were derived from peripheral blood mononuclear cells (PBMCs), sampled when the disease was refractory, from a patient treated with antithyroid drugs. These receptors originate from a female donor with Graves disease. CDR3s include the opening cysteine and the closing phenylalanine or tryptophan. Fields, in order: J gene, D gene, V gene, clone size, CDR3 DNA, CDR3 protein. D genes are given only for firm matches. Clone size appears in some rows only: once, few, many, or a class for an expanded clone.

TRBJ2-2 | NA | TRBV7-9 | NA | TGTGCCAGCAGCTTAGGTCCCCCGAACACCGGGGAGCTGTTTTTT | CASSLGPPNTGELFF
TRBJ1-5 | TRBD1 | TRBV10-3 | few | TGTGCTCACGGAGACAGGGGCAATCAGCCCCAGCATTTT | CAHGDRGNQPQHF
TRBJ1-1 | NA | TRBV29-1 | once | TGCAGCGTTGAAGGAGACACGATGAACACTGAAGCTTTCTTT | CSVEGDTMNTEAFF
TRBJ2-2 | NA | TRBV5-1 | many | TGCGCCAGCAGCTCGGAAGCGAACACCGGGGAGCTGTTTTTT | CASSSEANTGELFF
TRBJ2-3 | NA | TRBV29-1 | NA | TGCAGCGTTGAAGGCAGGGTCCGAGATACGCAGTATTTT | CSVEGRVRDTQYF
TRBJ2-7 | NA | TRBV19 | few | TGTGCCAGTAGTATGGGGGCAGGGACCCTACACTACGAGCAGTACTTC | CASSMGAGTLHYEQYF
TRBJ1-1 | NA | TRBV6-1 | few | TGTGCCAGCAGACTCAAAGGGGATAACACTGAAGCTTTCTTT | CASRLKGDNTEAFF
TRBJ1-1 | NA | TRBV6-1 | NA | TGTGCCAGCCGTAGGGTCATCGCGGACACTGAAGCTTTCTTT | CASRRVIADTEAFF
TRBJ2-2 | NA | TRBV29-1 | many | TGCAGCGGCAGGGTATCCGGGGAGCTGTTTTTT | CSGRVSGELFF
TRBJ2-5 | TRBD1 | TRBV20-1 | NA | TGCAGTGCTAGAGACGGGGACAGTTGGTACCAAGAGACCCAGTACTTC | CSARDGDSWYQETQYF
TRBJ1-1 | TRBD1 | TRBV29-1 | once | TGCAGCGTTGAAGATCGGACAGGGGTAACTGAAGCTTTCTTT | CSVEDRTGVTEAFF
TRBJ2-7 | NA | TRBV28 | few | TGTGCCAGCAGTTCCTGGTACGACGGCCGTACCTACGAGCAGTACTTC | CASSSWYDGRTYEQYF
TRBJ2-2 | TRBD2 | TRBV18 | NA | TGTGCCAGCCCACCGAGACTAGCGGGATGGAACACCGGGGAGCTGTTTTTT | CASPPRLAGWNTGELFF
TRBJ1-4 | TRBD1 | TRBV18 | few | TGTGCCAGCTCACTCCGACAGGGAACAACTAATGAAAAACTGTTTTTT | CASSLRQGTTNEKLFF
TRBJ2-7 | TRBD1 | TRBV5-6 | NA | TGTGCCAGCAGCAAGACAGGGGTAGAAGAGCAGTACTTC | CASSKTGVEEQYF
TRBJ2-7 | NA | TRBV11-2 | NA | TGTGCCAGCAGCTCCGAGGGACGCCATTTATACGAGCAGTACTTC | CASSSEGRHLYEQYF
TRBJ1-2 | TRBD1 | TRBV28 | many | TGTGCCAGCAGTGCACCTGACAGGGTCGGCTACACCTTC | CASSAPDRVGYTF
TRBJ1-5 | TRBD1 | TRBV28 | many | TGTGCCAGCAACCTAGGACAGGGGGCCGGCAATCAGCCCCAGCATTTT | CASNLGQGAGNQPQHF
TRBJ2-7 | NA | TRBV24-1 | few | TGTGCCACCAGCCCGAGGGGCGCCCAGAGTGAGCAGTACTTC | CATSPRGAQSEQYF
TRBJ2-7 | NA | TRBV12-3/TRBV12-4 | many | TGTGCCAGCAGTTTTTCCTCCGCTGGGGGCTACGAGCAGTACTTC | CASSFSSAGGYEQYF
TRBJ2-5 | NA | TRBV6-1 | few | TGTGCCAGCAGTAAAGGGACAATCGGAGAGACCCAGTACTTC | CASSKGTIGETQYF
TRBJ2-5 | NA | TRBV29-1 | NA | TGCAGCGTCGCGACAGAGACCCAGTACTTC | CSVATETQYF
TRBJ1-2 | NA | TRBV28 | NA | TGTGCCAGTCGAGGGATCTTCGAGGGCTACACCTTC | CASRGIFEGYTF
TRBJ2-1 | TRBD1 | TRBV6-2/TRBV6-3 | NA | TGTGCCAGCAGGTACTCCCGCTCGAACAGGGGGCCCTACAATGAGCAGTTCTTC | CASRYSRSNRGPYNEQFF
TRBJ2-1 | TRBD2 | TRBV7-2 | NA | TGTGCCAGCAGCCCTTCGTATGCCGGGACTAGTTCTGAGCAGTTCTTC | CASSPSYAGTSSEQFF
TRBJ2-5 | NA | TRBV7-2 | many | TGTGCCAGCAGCCCTGCGGGCTTATCGGGGGAGACCCAGTACTTC | CASSPAGLSGETQYF
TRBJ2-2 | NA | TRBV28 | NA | TGTGCCAGCAGTTCGCGCTTTACCGGGGGCGGGGAGCTGTTTTTT | CASSSRFTGGGELFF
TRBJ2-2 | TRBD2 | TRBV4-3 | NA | TGCGCCAGCAGCCAAGAGATAGCGGGAGCCGGGGAGCTGTTTTTT | CASSQEIAGAGELFF